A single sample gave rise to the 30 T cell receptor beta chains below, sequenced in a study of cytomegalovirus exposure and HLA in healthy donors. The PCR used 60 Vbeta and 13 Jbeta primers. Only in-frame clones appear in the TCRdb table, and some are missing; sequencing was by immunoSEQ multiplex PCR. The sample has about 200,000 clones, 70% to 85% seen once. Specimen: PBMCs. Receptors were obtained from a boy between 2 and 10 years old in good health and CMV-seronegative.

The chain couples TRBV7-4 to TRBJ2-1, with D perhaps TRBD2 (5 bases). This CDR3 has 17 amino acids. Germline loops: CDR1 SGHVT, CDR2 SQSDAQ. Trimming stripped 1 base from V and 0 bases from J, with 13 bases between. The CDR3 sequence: CASSLGVWESSYNEQFF. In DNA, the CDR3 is TGTGCCAGCAGCTTAGGGGTTTGGGAGAGCTCCTACAATGAGCAGTTCTTC.

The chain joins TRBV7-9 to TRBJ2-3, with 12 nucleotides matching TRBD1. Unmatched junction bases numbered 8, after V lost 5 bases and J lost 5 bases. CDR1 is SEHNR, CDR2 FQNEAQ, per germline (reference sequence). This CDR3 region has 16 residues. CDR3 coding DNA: TGTGCCAGCAGCAGGCAGGGACAGGGGGCGGAAGATACGCAGTATTTT. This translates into CASSRQGQGAEDTQYF. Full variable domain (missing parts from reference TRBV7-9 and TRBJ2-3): DTGVSQNPRHKITKRGQNVTFRCDPISEHNRLYWYRQTLGQGPEFLTYFQNEAQLEKSRLLSDRFSAERPKGSFSTLEIQRTEQGDSAMYLCASSRQGQGAEDTQYFGPGTRLTVL.

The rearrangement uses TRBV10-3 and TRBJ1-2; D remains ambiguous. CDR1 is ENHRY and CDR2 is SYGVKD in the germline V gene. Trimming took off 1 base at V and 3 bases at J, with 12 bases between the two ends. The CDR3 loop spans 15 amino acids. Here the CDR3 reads CAISEWAGIDYGYTF. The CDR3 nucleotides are TGTGCCATCAGTGAGTGGGCCGGGATCGACTATGGCTACACCTTC.

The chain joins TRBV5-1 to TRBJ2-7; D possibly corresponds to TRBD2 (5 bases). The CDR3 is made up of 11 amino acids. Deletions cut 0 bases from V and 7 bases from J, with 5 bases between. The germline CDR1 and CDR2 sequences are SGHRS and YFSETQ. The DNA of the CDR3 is TGCGCCAGCAGCTTGGGCGGGGAGCAGTACTTC. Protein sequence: CASSLGGEQYF.

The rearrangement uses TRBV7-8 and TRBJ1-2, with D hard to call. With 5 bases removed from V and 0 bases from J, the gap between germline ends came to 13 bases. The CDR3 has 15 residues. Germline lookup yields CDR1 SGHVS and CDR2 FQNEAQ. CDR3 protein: CASSATTLTNYGYTF. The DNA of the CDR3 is TGTGCCAGCAGCGCGACTACACTAACTAACTATGGCTACACCTTC.

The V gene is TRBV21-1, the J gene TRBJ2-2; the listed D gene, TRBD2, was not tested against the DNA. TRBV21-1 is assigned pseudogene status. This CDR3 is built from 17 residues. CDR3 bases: TGTGCCAGCAGCAAAGGGGCGGGGGGGCGCTACACCGGGGAGCTGTTTTTT. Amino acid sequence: CASSKGAGGRYTGELFF.

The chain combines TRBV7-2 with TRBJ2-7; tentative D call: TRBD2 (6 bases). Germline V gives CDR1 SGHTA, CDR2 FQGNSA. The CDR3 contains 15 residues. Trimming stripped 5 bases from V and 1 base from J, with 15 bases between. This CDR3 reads CASSILAVSSYEQYF. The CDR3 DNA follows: TGTGCCAGCAGCATTTTAGCGGTATCTTCCTACGAGCAGTACTTC.

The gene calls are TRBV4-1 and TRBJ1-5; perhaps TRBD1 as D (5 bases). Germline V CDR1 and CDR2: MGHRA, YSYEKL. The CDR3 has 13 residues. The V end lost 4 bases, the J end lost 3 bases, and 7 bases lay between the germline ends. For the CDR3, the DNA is TGCGCCAGCAGCCCACAGGTCAATCAGCCCCAGCATTTT. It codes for CASSPQVNQPQHF.

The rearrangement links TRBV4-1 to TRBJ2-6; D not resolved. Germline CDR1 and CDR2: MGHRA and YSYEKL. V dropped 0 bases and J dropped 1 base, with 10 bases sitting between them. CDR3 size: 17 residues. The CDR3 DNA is TGCGCCAGCAGCCAAGATCTAGAAATGTCTGGGGCCAACGTCCTGACTTTC. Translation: CASSQDLEMSGANVLTF.

The CDR3 protein is CASSYSGAGTAYEQYF. The CDR3 DNA follows: TGTGCCAGCAGTTACTCAGGGGCAGGGACTGCCTACGAGCAGTACTTC. V usage is TRBV6-5 and J usage is TRBJ2-7; the D gene is possibly TRBD2 (6 bases). The CDR3 has 16 amino acids. V lost 0 bases to trimming and J lost 2 bases, with 14 bases between them. Germline V gene lookup returns CDR1 MNHEY and CDR2 SVGAGI.

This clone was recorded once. This CDR3 is CASSIDRGIYTF. CDR3 DNA sequence: TGTGCCAGTAGTATTGACAGGGGAATCTACACCTTC. The chain employs TRBV19 and TRBJ1-2; TRBD1 matches at 8 bases. J gave up 10 bases and V 3 bases, and 4 bases lay outside the gene matches. CDR1 is LNHDA and CDR2 is SQIVND in the germline V gene (reference sequence). The CDR3 contains 12 residues.

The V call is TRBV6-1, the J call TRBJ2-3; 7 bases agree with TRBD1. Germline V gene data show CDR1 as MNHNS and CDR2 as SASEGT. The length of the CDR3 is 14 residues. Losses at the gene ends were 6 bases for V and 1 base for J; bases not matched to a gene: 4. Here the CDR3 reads CASSRDRGTDTQYF. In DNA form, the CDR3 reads TGTGCCAGCAGCCGGGACAGAGGCACAGATACGCAGTATTTT.

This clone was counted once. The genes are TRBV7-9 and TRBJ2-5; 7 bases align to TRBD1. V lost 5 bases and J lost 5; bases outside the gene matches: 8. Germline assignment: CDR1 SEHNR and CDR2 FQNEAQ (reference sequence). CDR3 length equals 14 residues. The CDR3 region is CASSQGQFRETQYF. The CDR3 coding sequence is TGTGCCAGCAGCCAGGGACAGTTTCGGGAGACCCAGTACTTC.

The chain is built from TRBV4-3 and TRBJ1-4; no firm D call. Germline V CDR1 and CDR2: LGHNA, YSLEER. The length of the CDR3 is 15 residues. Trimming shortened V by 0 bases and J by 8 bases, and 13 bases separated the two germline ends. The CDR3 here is CASSQELRAAEKLFF. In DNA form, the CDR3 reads TGCGCCAGCAGCCAAGAGCTCCGAGCAGCGGAAAAACTGTTTTTT.

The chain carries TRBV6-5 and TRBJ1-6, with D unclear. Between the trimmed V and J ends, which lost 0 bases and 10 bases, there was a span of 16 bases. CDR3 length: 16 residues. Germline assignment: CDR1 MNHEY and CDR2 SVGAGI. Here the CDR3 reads CASSYSILGEGSPLHF. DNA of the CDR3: TGTGCCAGCAGTTACTCGATCCTCGGGGAAGGCTCACCCCTCCACTTT.

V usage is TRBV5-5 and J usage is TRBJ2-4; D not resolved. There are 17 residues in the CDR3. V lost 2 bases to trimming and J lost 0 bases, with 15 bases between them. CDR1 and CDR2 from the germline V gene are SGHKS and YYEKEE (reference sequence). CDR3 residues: CASSFSVSSIAKNIQYF. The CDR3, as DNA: TGTGCCAGCAGCTTTAGTGTATCCTCTATAGCCAAAAACATTCAGTACTTC.

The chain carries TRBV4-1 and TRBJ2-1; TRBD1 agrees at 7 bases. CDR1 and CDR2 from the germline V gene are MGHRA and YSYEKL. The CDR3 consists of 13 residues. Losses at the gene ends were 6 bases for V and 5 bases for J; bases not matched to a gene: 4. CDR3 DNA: TGCGCCAGCAGAGGGACAGCAAACAATGAGCAGTTCTTC. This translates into CASRGTANNEQFF.

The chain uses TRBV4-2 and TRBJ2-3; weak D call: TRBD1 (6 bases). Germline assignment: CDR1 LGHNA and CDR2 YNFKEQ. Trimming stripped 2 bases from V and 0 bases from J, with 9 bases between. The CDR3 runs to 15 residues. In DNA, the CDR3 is TGTGCCAGCAGCCAACAGGGGTCTAGCACAGATACGCAGTATTTT. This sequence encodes CASSQQGSSTDTQYF.

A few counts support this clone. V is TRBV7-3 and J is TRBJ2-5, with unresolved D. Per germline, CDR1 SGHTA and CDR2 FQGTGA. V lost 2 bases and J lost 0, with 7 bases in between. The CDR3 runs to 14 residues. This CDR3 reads CASSLGGYQETQYF. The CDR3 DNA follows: TGTGCCAGCAGCTTAGGCGGCTACCAAGAGACCCAGTACTTC. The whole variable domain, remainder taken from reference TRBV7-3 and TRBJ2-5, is GAGVSQTPSNKVTEKGKYVELRCDPISGHTALYWYRQSLGQGPEFLIYFQGTGAADDSGLPNDRFFAVRPEGSVSTLKIQRTERGDSAVYLCASSLGGYQETQYFGPGTRLLVL.

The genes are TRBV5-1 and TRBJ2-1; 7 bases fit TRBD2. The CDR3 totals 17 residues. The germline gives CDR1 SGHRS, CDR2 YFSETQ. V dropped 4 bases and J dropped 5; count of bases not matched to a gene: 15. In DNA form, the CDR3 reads TGCGCCAGCAGCCTACCGCTGGAAGCGGGGTTGCACAATGAGCAGTTCTTC. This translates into CASSLPLEAGLHNEQFF.

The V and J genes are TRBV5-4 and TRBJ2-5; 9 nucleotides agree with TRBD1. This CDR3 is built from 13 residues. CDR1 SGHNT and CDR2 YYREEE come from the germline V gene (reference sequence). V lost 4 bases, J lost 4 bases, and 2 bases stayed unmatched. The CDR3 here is CASSGQGRETQYF. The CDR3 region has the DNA TGTGCCAGCAGCGGACAGGGGAGAGAGACCCAGTACTTC.

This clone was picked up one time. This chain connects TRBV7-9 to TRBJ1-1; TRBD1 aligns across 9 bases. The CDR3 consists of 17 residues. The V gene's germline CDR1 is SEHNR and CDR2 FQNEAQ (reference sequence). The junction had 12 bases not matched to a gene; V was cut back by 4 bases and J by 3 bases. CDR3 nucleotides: TGTGCCAGCAGCTCCCAGACAGGGGGGGTAAAGGACACTGAAGCTTTCTTT. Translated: CASSSQTGGVKDTEAFF.

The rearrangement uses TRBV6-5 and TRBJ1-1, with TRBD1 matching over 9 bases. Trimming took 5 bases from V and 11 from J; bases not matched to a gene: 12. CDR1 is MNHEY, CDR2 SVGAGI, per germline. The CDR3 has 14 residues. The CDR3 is CASSPLAGTGHAFF. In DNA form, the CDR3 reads TGTGCCAGCAGTCCACTTGCCGGGACAGGGCATGCTTTCTTT.

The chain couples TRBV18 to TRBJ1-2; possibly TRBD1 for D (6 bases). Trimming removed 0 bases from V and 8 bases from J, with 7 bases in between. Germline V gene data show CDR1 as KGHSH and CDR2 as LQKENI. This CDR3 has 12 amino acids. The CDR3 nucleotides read TGTGCCAGCTCACCACCGGACAGCGGCTACACCTTC. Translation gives CASSPPDSGYTF. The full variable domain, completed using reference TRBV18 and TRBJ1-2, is NAGVMQNPRHLVRRRGQEARLRCSPMKGHSHVYWYRQLPEEGLKFMVYLQKENIIDESGMPKERFSAEFPKEGPSILRIQQVVRGDSAAYFCASSPPDSGYTFGSGTRLTVV.

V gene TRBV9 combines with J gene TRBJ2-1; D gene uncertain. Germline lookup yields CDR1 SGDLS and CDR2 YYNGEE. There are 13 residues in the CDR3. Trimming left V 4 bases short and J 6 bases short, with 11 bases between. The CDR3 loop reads CASSPGGPNEQFF. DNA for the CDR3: TGTGCCAGCAGCCCTGGTGGCCCCAATGAGCAGTTCTTC.

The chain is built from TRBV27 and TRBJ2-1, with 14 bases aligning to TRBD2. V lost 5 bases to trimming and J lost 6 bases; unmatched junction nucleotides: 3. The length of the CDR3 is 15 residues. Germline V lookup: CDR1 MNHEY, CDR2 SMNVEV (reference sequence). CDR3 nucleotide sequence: TGTGCCAGCAGTCAGGGACTAGCGGGGGCCAATGAGCAGTTCTTC. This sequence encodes CASSQGLAGANEQFF.

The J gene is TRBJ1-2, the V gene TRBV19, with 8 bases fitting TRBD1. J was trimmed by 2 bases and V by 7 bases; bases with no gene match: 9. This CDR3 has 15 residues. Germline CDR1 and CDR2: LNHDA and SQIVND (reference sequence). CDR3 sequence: CASTPQDRGNYGYTF. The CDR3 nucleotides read TGTGCCAGTACCCCACAAGACAGGGGAAACTATGGCTACACCTTC. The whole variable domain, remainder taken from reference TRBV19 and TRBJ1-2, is DGGITQSPKYLFRKEGQNVTLSCEQNLNHDAMYWYRQDPGQGLRLIYYSQIVNDFQKGDIAEGYSVSREKKESFPLTVTSAQKNPTAFYLCASTPQDRGNYGYTFGSGTRLTVV.

In nucleotides, the CDR3 is TGTGCCAGCAGCTTAGGAGGTCGAGCGGCCGAGCAGTACTTC. This codes for CASSLGGRAAEQYF. V gene TRBV7-2 combines with J gene TRBJ2-7; TRBD2 might be the D (5 bases). The CDR3 contains 14 residues. Trimming removed 1 base from V and 6 bases from J, with 13 bases in between. Germline V gene lookup returns CDR1 SGHTA and CDR2 FQGNSA.

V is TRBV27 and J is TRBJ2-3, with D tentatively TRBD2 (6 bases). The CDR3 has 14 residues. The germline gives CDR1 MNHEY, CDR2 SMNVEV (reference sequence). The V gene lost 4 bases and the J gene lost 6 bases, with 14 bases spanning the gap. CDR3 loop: CASSSGTDGDTQYF. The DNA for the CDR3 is TGTGCCAGCAGTTCCGGGACTGATGGGGATACGCAGTATTTT.

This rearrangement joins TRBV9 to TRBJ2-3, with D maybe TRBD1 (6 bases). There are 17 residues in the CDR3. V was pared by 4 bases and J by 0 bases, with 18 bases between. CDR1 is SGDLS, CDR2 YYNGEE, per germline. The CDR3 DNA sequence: TGTGCCAGCAGCACAGGGCGAGGGACACCTAGCACAGATACGCAGTATTTT. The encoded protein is CASSTGRGTPSTDTQYF.